One TCR beta chain is described in this entry. Sequencing was performed with immunoSEQ multiplex PCR; in TCRdb, only in-frame clones are kept and a portion is missing. There are roughly 53,000 clones in the sample; 76% occur only once, and around 20% lies in the top ten. V gave up 2 bases and J gave up 2 bases, with 17 bases separating them. Germline CDR1 MNHEY, CDR2 SMNVEV (reference sequence). This CDR3 has 17 amino acids. This entry is derived from a study of blood T cell repertoires in COVID-19. This chain connects TRBV27 to TRBJ2-3; possible D gene TRBD1, 5 bases. The sequenced material came from peripheral blood. The clonotype was recovered from a man between 50 and 59 years old with active or convalescent COVID-19. CDR3: CASSLGANLGATDTQYF. The CDR3 bases are TGTGCCAGCAGTTTAGGGGCCAACCTAGGGGCCACAGATACGCAGTATTTT.